This T cell receptor beta chain was sequenced in a study of T cell responses to AZD1222 COVID-19 vaccine. Comments on this clone: Antigen unknown.

Overall study results and limits: Reportedly, nearly half of unique spike TCRs recognized epitopes outside B.1.351/B.1.1.7 mutations. After two AZD1222 doses, spike-specific TCR breadth and depth rose versus day 0.

Sequencing used immunoSEQ multiplex PCR; TCRdb keeps in-frame clones, though not all of them. The sample holds roughly 150,000 clones, roughly 91% seen once. Germline V gene sequence: CDR1 GTSNPN, CDR2 SVGIG (reference sequence). This CDR3 contains 15 residues. The ends lost 2 bases at V and 2 bases at J; junction bases unmatched: 6. The sequences come from peripheral blood, collected 28 days after the second AZD1222 dose. The chain combines TRBV30 with TRBJ2-1, with 7 bases identical to TRBD2. The receptor's source is an adult who received the AZD1222 COVID-19 vaccine. For the CDR3, the DNA is TGTGCCTGGAGTAGGGAGGGAGGGACCTACAATGAGCAGTTCTTC. This translates into CAWSREGGTYNEQFF.